Below, 12 T cell receptor beta chains from the same sample are listed, as sequenced in a study of CD8 T cells in ankylosing spondylitis. The study, taken as a whole, reports: One TCR beta motif, made up of about 8 highly homologous variants, appeared characteristic of ankylosing spondylitis blood.

These TCRs are of unknown antigen specificity. TCRdb reanalysed the 5' RACE reads using MiXCR and keeps one entry per CDR3 protein. The sample comprises some 800,000 distinct CDR3 sequences, about 12% of which are singletons, and about 0.49% rests with the top ten. Sequenced input: blood, either unsorted or a sorted T cell fraction (not recorded which). The receptors were gathered from a male donor with ankylosing spondylitis.

For this clonotype: The junction departs from germline at one end; a sequencing error may be responsible. The chain has TRBV29-1 and TRBJ1-3, with 8 positions matching TRBD1. The CDR3 length is 12 residues. CDR1 is SQVTM, CDR2 ANQGSEA, per germline. The CDR3 sequence is CNVGQGGNTIYF. CDR3 DNA: TGCAACGTTGGACAGGGTGGAAACACGATATATTTT.

This clonotype has ten or more counts. This chain joins TRBV20-1 and TRBJ1-1; maybe TRBD1 (5 bases). The CDR3 length is 13 residues. V gave up 6 bases and J gave up 3 bases, with 14 bases separating them. Germline CDR1 is DFQATT and CDR2 is SNEGSKA (reference sequence). The chain's CDR3 is CSAGAQGYTEAFF. Written as DNA, the CDR3 is TGCAGTGCGGGAGCCCAGGGTTACACTGAAGCTTTCTTT.

This clonotype was detected only a few times. The rearrangement links TRBV7-2 to TRBJ2-1, with D tentatively TRBD1 (5 bases). The V end was cut by 6 bases, the J end by 2 bases, with 14 bases between. The CDR3 sequence is 15 residues long. CDR1 is SGHTA and CDR2 is FQGNSA in the germline V gene. Written as DNA, the CDR3 is TGTGCCAGCAGTCACGGGTCAGGGCCCTACAATGAGCAGTTCTTC. Translated: CASSHGSGPYNEQFF.

This chain uses TRBV6-1 with TRBJ2-7; weak D call: TRBD1 (7 bases). The V gene lost 6 bases and the J gene lost 6 bases, with 18 bases spanning the gap. This CDR3 is 14 amino acids long. The germline V gene encodes CDR1 MNHNS and CDR2 SASEGT. CDR3 DNA sequence: TGTGCCAGCAGGGAGGGAGGCAGGGGGAGCGAGCAGTACTTC. This sequence encodes CASREGGRGSEQYF.

The chain has TRBV6-2 or TRBV6-3 and TRBJ2-7; D tentatively fits TRBD1 or TRBD2 (5 bases each). This CDR3 has 11 amino acids. Germline V gives CDR1 MNHEY, CDR2 SVGEGT. V was shortened by 9 bases and J by 3 bases, with 9 bases between the two germline ends. This CDR3 reads CASRDGYEQYF. CDR3 coding DNA: TGTGCCAGTCGGGACGGCTACGAGCAGTACTTC.

The genes are TRBV6-6 and TRBJ2-7, with D maybe TRBD1 (5 bases). The CDR3 consists of 13 residues. Between the trimmed V and J ends, which lost 2 bases and 8 bases, there was a span of 13 bases. Germline V gene lookup returns CDR1 MNHNY and CDR2 SVGAGI (reference sequence). CDR3: CASSYVGRGQQYF. The CDR3 DNA is TGTGCCAGCAGTTACGTGGGGCGTGGGCAGCAGTACTTC.

The table lists this clonotype with many counts. The V gene is TRBV20-1, the J gene TRBJ2-7, with TRBD2 as a possible D gene (5 bases). Germline-derived CDR1 and CDR2 are DFQATT and SNEGSKA (reference sequence). The CDR3 consists of 15 residues. V was cut by 5 bases and J by 2 bases, with 19 bases left in between. Here the CDR3 reads CSAPKSGSEAYEQYF. Here the CDR3 DNA reads TGCAGTGCTCCGAAGTCGGGGAGTGAGGCCTACGAGCAGTACTTC.

This clonotype was seen a few times. CDR3 coding DNA: TGTGCCAGCACTGACAGGGGGCCTAGCAATCAGCCCCAGCATTTT. Its protein is CASTDRGPSNQPQHF. This chain joins TRBV6-1 and TRBJ1-5; TRBD1 matches at 10 bases. In germline, CDR1 is MNHNS, CDR2 SASEGT. CDR3 length: 15 residues. Unmatched junction bases numbered 3, after V lost 7 bases and J lost 0 bases.

The chain couples TRBV5-1 to TRBJ2-3; D gene ambiguous. The CDR3 length is 11 residues. In germline, CDR1 is SGHRS, CDR2 YFSETQ. Trimming left V 4 bases short and J 5 bases short, with 5 bases between. CDR3 residues: CASSELDTQYF. The CDR3 DNA reads TGCGCCAGCAGCGAGTTAGATACGCAGTATTTT.

V usage is TRBV20-1 and J usage is TRBJ1-4; 10 nucleotides align to TRBD1. The ends lost 5 bases at V and 7 bases at J; junction bases unmatched: 10. In germline, CDR1 is DFQATT, CDR2 SNEGSKA (reference sequence). CDR3 length: 15 amino acids. Written as DNA, the CDR3 is TGCAGTGCTGCCCAAACCGGGACAGGGGTTGAAAAACTGTTTTTT. It encodes CSAAQTGTGVEKLFF.

The chain combines TRBV5-1 with TRBJ1-2; the match to TRBD1 covers 8 bases. V lost 1 base to trimming and J lost 6 bases; unmatched junction nucleotides: 8. Germline loops: CDR1 SGHRS, CDR2 YFSETQ. The CDR3 runs 15 residues. The CDR3 region is CASSLRGQEGNGYTF. The DNA for the CDR3 is TGCGCCAGCAGCTTGAGGGGACAGGAGGGTAATGGCTACACCTTC. Full variable domain (missing parts from reference TRBV5-1 and TRBJ1-2): KAGVTQTPRYLIKTRGQQVTLSCSPISGHRSVSWYQQTPGQGLQFLFEYFSETQRNKGNFPGRFSGRQFSNSRSEMNVSTLELGDSALYLCASSLRGQEGNGYTFGSGTRLTVV.

The rearrangement joins TRBV11-2 to TRBJ2-1, with TRBD2 identical over 15 bases. CDR1 is SGHAT, CDR2 FQNNGV, per germline. There are 16 residues in the CDR3. The junction had 9 bases not matched to a gene; V was cut back by 5 bases and J by 10 bases. CDR3 in DNA: TGTGCCAGCAGCCCGCTGGGGGGACTAGCGGGGGGCGAGCAGTTCTTC. Amino acid sequence: CASSPLGGLAGGEQFF.